Listed below are T cell receptor beta chains from one sample, sequenced in a study of regulatory T cells in long-lasting Graves disease. TCRdb called the multiplex PCR reads again in MiXCR, with one record for every CDR3 protein. The sample contains 580,000 or so distinct CDR3 sequences, about 15% of which appear only once. These same records also appear under a second study, on T cells in Graves' hyperthyroidism and ophthalmopathy.

Sequencing used peripheral blood mononuclear cells (PBMCs), obtained at new diagnosis, from a patient treated with antithyroid drugs. The receptors were gathered from a young man with Graves disease. Each CDR3 is given with its conserved first and last residue. D genes are given only for firm matches. Some rows have no size entry. The others give once, few or many, or a class for an expanded clone.

.,TRBJ2-1,TRBV19,.,TGTGCCAGTAGTTGGACGGGATTAAACTACAATGAGCAGTTCTTC,CASSWTGLNYNEQFF
.,TRBJ1-5,TRBV9,.,TGTGCCAGCAGCCGGGGGGTCTTGAACAATCAGCCCCAGCATTTT,CASSRGVLNNQPQHF
TRBD2,TRBJ2-5,TRBV29-1,.,TGCAGCGTTGGTTATCGGGGGGGTTTACGAGAGACCCAGTACTTC,CSVGYRGGLRETQYF
.,TRBJ2-3,TRBV12-3/TRBV12-4,many,TGTGCCAGCAGTTACAGGGCCGACGGTATGGATACGCAGTATTTT,CASSYRADGMDTQYF
.,TRBJ2-1,TRBV7-2,many,TGTGCCAGCAGCTTAGGAGGACGCGGGGCCTACAATGAGCAGTTCTTC,CASSLGGRGAYNEQFF
TRBD1,TRBJ2-7,TRBV6-1,many,TGTGCCAGCAGTGACCCGGGACAGGAGTACGAGCAGTACTTC,CASSDPGQEYEQYF
.,TRBJ1-4,TRBV19,.,TGTGCCAGTAGTCTGATTACAGGATATGAAAAACTGTTTTTT,CASSLITGYEKLFF
TRBD2,TRBJ2-1,TRBV2,many,TGTGCCAGCTGGCAGCGGGAGGGCCTCGGGGAGCAGTTCTTC,CASWQREGLGEQFF
.,TRBJ1-2,TRBV11-2,many,TGTGCCAGCAGCCTTCTTGAGGGGTATGGCGGCTACACCTTC,CASSLLEGYGGYTF
.,TRBJ2-7,TRBV5-1,few,TGCGCCAGCAGGTTTGGACCGGGACTGAGCTCCTACGAGCAGTACTTC,CASRFGPGLSSYEQYF
.,TRBJ1-4,TRBV7-9,.,TGTGCCAGCAGCAAAGGTTTTGAGAATGAAAAACTGTTTTTT,CASSKGFENEKLFF
.,TRBJ1-5,TRBV12-3/TRBV12-4,.,TGTGCCAGCAGTTCCCCCGAGGGGCCCCAGCATTTT,CASSSPEGPQHF
TRBD2,TRBJ2-7,TRBV20-1,many,TGCAGTGCTGCGCCTTACCGGGAGGGCCCCTACGAGCAGTACTTC,CSAAPYREGPYEQYF
.,TRBJ2-2,TRBV9,few,TGTGCCAGCAGCGTAGAGTCATCGGGGGACACCGGGGAGCTGTTTTTT,CASSVESSGDTGELFF
TRBD1,TRBJ1-4,TRBV20-1,few,TGCAGTGCTAGCGACAGGGTGTTTAGGGAAAAACTGTTTTTT,CSASDRVFREKLFF
.,TRBJ2-3,TRBV5-1,few,TGCGCCAGCAGGGATGGCAGCACAGATACGCAGTATTTT,CASRDGSTDTQYF
.,TRBJ1-2,TRBV28,few,TGTGCCAGCAGTTCCCACCGCGACTATGGCTACACCTTC,CASSSHRDYGYTF
TRBD1,TRBJ2-1,TRBV7-9,many,TGTGCCAGCAGCTCACCCGTAGGACAGGGTGGCAATGAGCAGTTCTTC,CASSSPVGQGGNEQFF
TRBD2,TRBJ2-6,TRBV28,many,TGTGCCAGCCGATCTCTAGCGGGAGCTGTTGGGGCCAACGTCCTGACTTTC,CASRSLAGAVGANVLTF
TRBD1,TRBJ2-7,TRBV20-1,few,TGCAGTGCGGAACGGGACAGCCCCTCCTACGAGCAGTACTTC,CSAERDSPSYEQYF
.,TRBJ2-1,TRBV9,few,TGTGCCAGCAGCGTTCAGGGAACAAACAATGAGCAGTTCTTC,CASSVQGTNNEQFF
TRBD2,TRBJ2-7,TRBV27,many,TGTGCCAGCAGTTTCCGGACTAGCGGGAGTGGGGCCTACGAGCAGTACTTC,CASSFRTSGSGAYEQYF
TRBD2,TRBJ2-1,TRBV20-1,.,TGCAGTGCTATCTGGGCCCCAGGATCTAGCGGGAGGGCCACTTCCTACAATGAGCAGTTCTTC,CSAIWAPGSSGRATSYNEQFF
TRBD2,TRBJ2-3,TRBV5-1,many,TGCGCCAGCAGCGGCAGACTAGCGGGGGCAAGCGATACGCAGTATTTT,CASSGRLAGASDTQYF
TRBD2,TRBJ2-5,TRBV5-1,.,TGCGCCAGCAGCCCGGGGACTAGCGGATACCAAGAGACCCAGTACTTC,CASSPGTSGYQETQYF
TRBD2,TRBJ2-1,TRBV5-4,.,TGTGCCAGCAGCTCACCGACGCTGGGACTAGCGGGTTCGGATGAGCAGTTCTTC,CASSSPTLGLAGSDEQFF
TRBD1,TRBJ2-7,TRBV10-2,many,TGCGCCAGCAGCCTTGTAGGGGAGACAGGGAAGGCGCAGTACTTC,CASSLVGETGKAQYF
TRBD2,TRBJ2-7,TRBV9,.,TGTGCCAGCAGCTGGCGGACTAGCGGGGGCCTCCTCTCCTACGAGCAGTACTTC,CASSWRTSGGLLSYEQYF
.,TRBJ2-2,TRBV15,.,TGTGCCACCAGCAGAGAGGGGGATGACACCGGGGAGCTGTTTTTT,CATSREGDDTGELFF
.,TRBJ2-7,TRBV11-2,few,TGTGCCAGCAGCTCAGAAGGGCCAGAAGCCTACGAGCAGTACTTC,CASSSEGPEAYEQYF
.,TRBJ1-1,TRBV3-1,many,TGTGCCAGCAGCCTGCCGGGACGGCTGAACACTGAAGCTTTCTTT,CASSLPGRLNTEAFF
TRBD2,TRBJ2-1,TRBV9,few,TGTGCCAGCAGCGTAGGTTTGGGACTATCAAATGAGCAGTTCTTC,CASSVGLGLSNEQFF
TRBD1,TRBJ2-2,TRBV25-1,.,TGTGCCAGCCAGGGACAGGGCACCGGGGAGCTGTTTTTT,CASQGQGTGELFF
.,TRBJ1-1,TRBV10-1,.,TGCGCCAGCAGTGAGAGTTACGGCAACACTGAAGCTTTCTTT,CASSESYGNTEAFF
TRBD2,TRBJ2-1,TRBV20-1,.,TGCAGTGCTAGCCCTGTGAGAAAGCGGGAGGGCGAGGAGAATGAGCAGTTCTTC,CSASPVRKREGEENEQFF
.,TRBJ2-3,TRBV12-3/TRBV12-4,many,TGTGCCAGCAGTTTAGAAGGTTCCCATAGCACAGATACGCAGTATTTT,CASSLEGSHSTDTQYF
.,TRBJ1-1,TRBV2,many,TGTGCCAGCAGTGAAGCACGAGTAGAAAAGAACACTGAAGCTTTCTTT,CASSEARVEKNTEAFF
.,TRBJ1-1,TRBV18,many,TGTGCCAGCTCACCGGTCGAAGGGGACACTGAAGCTTTCTTT,CASSPVEGDTEAFF
TRBD1,TRBJ2-5,TRBV15,many,TGTGCCACCAGCGGGACAGGGAGGTCAGAGACCCAGTACTTC,CATSGTGRSETQYF
TRBD2,TRBJ2-7,TRBV20-1,many,TGCAGTGTGCGGACTAGCGTCGACGAGCAGTACTTC,CSVRTSVDEQYF
.,TRBJ2-7,TRBV9,many,TGTGCCAGCAGCGAAAGCCCAAACCCCTACGAGCAGTACTTC,CASSESPNPYEQYF
.,TRBJ1-1,TRBV6-2/TRBV6-3,many,TGTGCCAGCAATCAGGGATCCCCTGAAGCTTTCTTT,CASNQGSPEAFF
.,TRBJ1-1,TRBV28,.,TGTGCCAGCAGTCCCCCGCAACGTGGCAGGGAAGCTTTCTTT,CASSPPQRGREAFF